This passage covers 23 T cell receptor beta chains from one sample sequenced in a study of T cell responses to AZD1222 COVID-19 vaccine. Assay used: immunoSEQ multiplex PCR; TCRdb lists only in-frame clones, some missing. Among about 150,000 clones listed, roughly nine tenths were seen once. The specimen comprised peripheral blood, sampled 28 days after the second AZD1222 dose. Source of these receptors: an adult who received the AZD1222 COVID-19 vaccine.

The V call is TRBV7-9, the J call TRBJ2-3; TRBD2 aligns across 12 bases. The V gene end was trimmed by 4 bases and the J gene end by 4 bases; junction bases not matched to a gene: 9. The CDR3 length is 17 residues. Germline values: CDR1 SEHNR, CDR2 FQNEAQ (reference sequence). CDR3 residues: CASSSPTSSGGADTQYF. Written as DNA, the CDR3 is TGTGCCAGCAGCTCCCCAACATCTAGCGGGGGGGCAGATACGCAGTATTTT.

The rearrangement links TRBV5-6 to TRBJ2-2; D is uncertain. Germline loops: CDR1 SGHDT, CDR2 YYEEEE. Trimming stripped 1 base from V and 2 bases from J, with 12 bases between. The CDR3 is 16 amino acids. CDR3 sequence reads: CASSLTDNRNTGELFF. CDR3 bases: TGTGCCAGCAGCTTGACAGACAACCGAAACACCGGGGAGCTGTTTTTT.

V usage is TRBV11-3 and J usage is TRBJ2-1; D might be TRBD1 or TRBD2, each matching 5 bases. V was cut by 6 bases and J by 0 bases, with 9 bases left in between. Germline V gene sequence: CDR1 SGHNT, CDR2 YENEEA. This CDR3 is built from 14 residues. The CDR3 sequence is CASSRGRSYNEQFF. The CDR3 nucleotides are TGTGCCAGCAGTAGGGGACGCTCCTACAATGAGCAGTTCTTC.

The table lists this clone with a few counts. This chain joins TRBV28 and TRBJ2-6; tentative D call: TRBD2 (6 bases). CDR1 and CDR2 from the germline V gene are MDHEN and SYDVKM. With 4 bases removed from V and 0 bases from J, the gap between germline ends came to 10 bases. The CDR3 is 16 amino acids. The CDR3 protein is CASSSGGVSGANVLTF. As DNA, the CDR3 is TGTGCCAGCAGTTCAGGAGGGGTCTCTGGGGCCAACGTCCTGACTTTC.

The V and J genes are TRBV9 and TRBJ1-2; D is possibly TRBD1 (5 bases). Trimming removed 0 bases from V and 1 base from J, with 16 bases in between. From germline, CDR1 is SGDLS and CDR2 YYNGEE. The CDR3 contains 17 residues. CDR3 loop: CASSVGGSPLLNYGYTF. In DNA, the CDR3 is TGTGCCAGCAGCGTAGGGGGGTCACCCTTACTTAACTATGGCTACACCTTC. Full variable domain (outside the CDR3, taken from reference TRBV9 and TRBJ1-2): DSGVTQTPKHLITATGQRVTLRCSPRSGDLSVYWYQQSLDQGLQFLIQYYNGEERAKGNILERFSAQQFPDLHSELNLSSLELGDSALYFCASSVGGSPLLNYGYTFGSGTRLTVV.

This clone was observed a few times. The V gene is TRBV7-3, the J gene TRBJ1-1; no reliable D call. The germline V gene has CDR1 SGHTA and CDR2 FQGTGA. The CDR3 has 13 amino acids. Trimming removed 5 bases from V and 1 base from J, with 8 bases in between. The CDR3 DNA reads as TGTGCCAGCAGCCATACAGCGAACACTGAAGCTTTCTTT. Protein: CASSHTANTEAFF.

The chain combines TRBV11-3 with TRBJ2-2; D gene ambiguous. The germline CDR1 and CDR2 sequences are SGHNT and YENEEA. Deletions cut 11 bases from V and 5 bases from J, with 18 bases between. The CDR3 sequence is 14 residues long. CDR3 residues: CAATPGRRTGELFF. For the CDR3, the DNA is TGTGCCGCCACCCCGGGTCGAAGGACCGGGGAGCTGTTTTTT.

The chain recombines TRBV19 with TRBJ1-1; D not resolved. The CDR3 length is 13 residues. V was pared by 2 bases and J by 1 base, with 5 bases between. In germline, CDR1 is LNHDA, CDR2 SQIVND (reference sequence). The CDR3, as DNA: TGTGCCAGTAGTATACGGGGGAACACTGAAGCTTTCTTT. Translating it yields CASSIRGNTEAFF. The full variable domain, rest sourced from reference TRBV19 and TRBJ1-1, is DGGITQSPKYLFRKEGQNVTLSCEQNLNHDAMYWYRQDPGQGLRLIYYSQIVNDFQKGDIAEGYSVSREKKESFPLTVTSAQKNPTAFYLCASSIRGNTEAFFGQGTRLTVV.

The chain is built from TRBV20-1 and TRBJ1-5; possible D gene TRBD1, 6 bases. This CDR3 contains 14 residues. Germline V gene data show CDR1 as DFQATT and CDR2 as SNEGSKA (reference sequence). Trimming pared 3 bases from V and 0 bases from J, leaving 9 bases between. For the CDR3, the DNA is TGCAGTGCTAGTGGACAGTCTAGCAATCAGCCCCAGCATTTT. This sequence encodes CSASGQSSNQPQHF.

The chain joins TRBV7-8 to TRBJ2-1; possible D gene TRBD1, 6 bases. V shed 10 bases and J shed 8 bases, with 21 bases lying between them. Per the germline V gene, CDR1 is SGHVS and CDR2 is FQNEAQ. This CDR3 contains 14 residues. The CDR3 bases are TGTGCCACCACATACAGGGTGGATTTTCATGAGCAGTTCTTC. Residues: CATTYRVDFHEQFF.

The V call is TRBV7-3, the J call TRBJ2-3; D is unresolved. Germline CDR1 is SGHTA and CDR2 is FQGTGA. CDR3 length equals 13 residues. Trimming left V 4 bases short and J 2 bases short, with 7 bases between. The CDR3 protein is CASSSGATDTQYF. Here the CDR3 DNA reads TGTGCCAGCAGCTCAGGAGCCACAGATACGCAGTATTTT.

This clone appeared a single time. CDR3 loop: CASSLEGMNTEAFF. The CDR3 nucleotides read TGCGCCAGCAGCTTGGAGGGGATGAACACTGAAGCTTTCTTT. V is TRBV5-1 and J is TRBJ1-1, with D tentatively TRBD1 (5 bases). The CDR3 is 14 residues long. V was clipped by 0 bases and J by 0 bases, with 6 bases between them. The V gene's germline CDR1 is SGHRS and CDR2 YFSETQ.

J is TRBJ1-1 and V is TRBV6-6, with D possibly being TRBD1 (5 bases). The germline V gene has CDR1 MNHNY and CDR2 SVGAGI (reference sequence). The germline V and J ends were trimmed by 0 bases and 1 base, with 9 bases remaining between them. CDR3 size: 15 residues. DNA for the CDR3: TGTGCCAGCAGTTACTCTCCAGGACAGAACACTGAAGCTTTCTTT. Translated: CASSYSPGQNTEAFF.

This rearrangement joins TRBV2 to TRBJ1-1; 7 bases match TRBD1. The V and J ends lost 5 bases and 1 base, in that order; junction bases with no gene match: 7. The length of the CDR3 is 15 residues. Per the germline V gene, CDR1 is SNHLY and CDR2 is FYNNEI. CDR3 loop: CASSYSGTANTEAFF. Written as DNA, the CDR3 is TGTGCCAGCAGTTACTCCGGGACAGCGAACACTGAAGCTTTCTTT.

This chain connects TRBV7-9 to TRBJ1-6, with D unclear. V shed 5 bases and J shed 7 bases, with 12 bases lying between them. The V gene's germline CDR1 is SEHNR and CDR2 FQNEAQ (reference sequence). This CDR3 comprises 14 residues. The CDR3 DNA is TGTGCCAGCAGCACCAGTTATGGGAATTCACCCCTCCACTTT. This codes for CASSTSYGNSPLHF.

The chain recombines TRBV3-1 (or the pseudogene TRBV3-2) with TRBJ2-2, with 13 bases identical to TRBD2. The CDR3 has 19 amino acids. CDR1 is LGHDT, CDR2 YNNKEL, per germline (reference sequence). J gave up 3 bases and V 4 bases, and 11 bases lay outside the gene matches. CDR3 in DNA: TGTGCCAGCAGCCCTCGGACTAGCGGGAGAGTTGCGTACACCGGGGAGCTGTTTTTT. This gives the protein CASSPRTSGRVAYTGELFF.

The chain carries TRBV19 and TRBJ2-2; no reliable D call. This CDR3 is built from 13 residues. V lost 5 bases, J lost 6 bases, and 10 bases lay in between. Germline CDR1 reads LNHDA; CDR2 reads SQIVND (reference sequence). CDR3 loop: CASSGFIPGELFF. CDR3 sequence (DNA): TGTGCCAGTAGTGGGTTTATTCCCGGGGAGCTGTTTTTT.

The genes are TRBV4-2 and TRBJ1-3; D is perhaps TRBD1 (5 bases). CDR3 length: 19 residues. The germline CDR1 and CDR2 sequences are LGHNA and YNFKEQ. The ends were cut back, 2 bases at V and 2 bases at J, with 22 bases in the middle. CDR3 DNA: TGTGCCAGCAGCCAATTTGAGGGCCGCGGGGGGTATACTGGAAACACCATATATTTT. Translating gives CASSQFEGRGGYTGNTIYF.

The chain links TRBV11-3 to TRBJ1-2; 9 nucleotides align to TRBD1. V lost 2 bases, J lost 3 bases, and 7 bases stayed unmatched. The CDR3 sequence is 16 residues long. Germline-derived CDR1 and CDR2 are SGHNT and YENEEA. CDR3 loop: CASSLLAGQGDYGYTF. The CDR3 nucleotides are TGTGCCAGCAGCTTATTAGCGGGACAGGGAGACTATGGCTACACCTTC.

The chain links TRBV3-1 (or the pseudogene TRBV3-2) to TRBJ2-1; perhaps TRBD1 as D (9 bases). Trimming cost V 8 bases and J 6 bases, with 20 bases left between them. Germline CDR1 and CDR2: LGHDT and YNNKEL (reference sequence). The CDR3 is 15 amino acids. The CDR3 spells CASSAGGQGRNEQFF. Here the CDR3 DNA reads TGTGCCAGCTCGGCGGGGGGACAGGGACGCAATGAGCAGTTCTTC.

This rearrangement joins TRBV19 to TRBJ1-1; D not certain. This CDR3 region has 15 residues. Germline CDR1 LNHDA, CDR2 SQIVND (reference sequence). Trimming removed 4 bases from V and 4 bases from J, with 16 bases in between. This CDR3 reads CASSNHPGPGTEAFF. DNA of the CDR3: TGTGCCAGTAGTAACCACCCCGGGCCGGGCACTGAAGCTTTCTTT.

In its sample, this clone was seen once. This chain uses TRBV9 with TRBJ1-3, with 10 bases aligning to TRBD1. The germline V gene encodes CDR1 SGDLS and CDR2 YYNGEE. The CDR3 consists of 16 residues. The V gene end was trimmed by 0 bases and the J gene end by 3 bases; junction bases not matched to a gene: 3. The CDR3 sequence: CASSVGQGAFGNTIYF. The CDR3 bases are TGTGCCAGCAGCGTAGGACAGGGGGCTTTTGGAAACACCATATATTTT.

This chain uses TRBV7-9 with TRBJ1-2; D might be TRBD1 (5 bases). CDR3 length equals 14 residues. CDR1 SEHNR and CDR2 FQNEAQ come from the germline V gene (reference sequence). V was shortened by 6 bases and J by 5 bases, with 16 bases between the two germline ends. This CDR3 is CASRIGTESYGYTF. The CDR3 DNA reads TGTGCCAGCAGGATCGGGACTGAAAGTTATGGCTACACCTTC.